Shown below are 5 T cell receptor beta chains from a single sample sequenced in a study of CD8 T cells in Susac syndrome. RNA totalling about 0.45 to 1 ug underwent reverse transcription with random hexamers. TCRdb reanalysed the immunoSEQ multiplex PCR reads using MiXCR and keeps one entry per CDR3 protein. The sample has 140,000 or so distinct CDR3 sequences; 90% to 97% are singletons. Material for sequencing was CD4+ T cells from PBMCs. The source of these receptors is a human donor with Susac syndrome.

The genes are TRBV27 and TRBJ2-1; D assignment may be TRBD1 or TRBD2 (6 bases each). Germline V lookup: CDR1 MNHEY, CDR2 SMNVEV (reference sequence). The CDR3 runs 14 residues. V lost 8 bases and J 2 bases, leaving 13 bases between the germline ends. As DNA, the CDR3 is TGTGCCAGCCAGGTCGGGGGCACCTACAATGAGCAGTTCTTC. Its protein is CASQVGGTYNEQFF.

The rearrangement joins TRBV20-1 to TRBJ2-5; 13 bases are a match to TRBD2. CDR3 length: 14 residues. The V segment lost 4 bases and the J segment 5 bases; nucleotides outside the gene matches: 4. CDR1 is DFQATT and CDR2 is SNEGSKA in the germline V gene (reference sequence). The CDR3 DNA follows: TGCAGTGCTAAAAAGACTAGCGGGAGGGAGACCCAGTACTTC. Translated, it gives CSAKKTSGRETQYF.

This rearrangement joins TRBV11-2 to TRBJ1-4, with 8 bases fitting TRBD1. This CDR3 region has 15 residues. J was trimmed by 6 bases and V by 4 bases; bases with no gene match: 7. The germline gives CDR1 SGHAT, CDR2 FQNNGV. The CDR3, as DNA: TGTGCCAGCAGCTCGCGACAGGGGCAAGATGAAAAACTGTTTTTT. As protein: CASSSRQGQDEKLFF.

CDR3 coding DNA: TGTGCCAGCACCCCCCACCAGGGAGCGGGAGTAGGCGCAGATACGCAGTATTTT. Its protein product is CASTPHQGAGVGADTQYF. The genes are TRBV25-1 and TRBJ2-3; 8 bases fit TRBD2. With 7 bases clipped from V and 4 bases from J, the junction kept 19 bases outside the gene matches. Germline V CDR1 and CDR2: MGHDK, SYGVNS. The CDR3 has 18 amino acids.

The J gene is TRBJ2-1, the V gene TRBV20-1; 12 bases map to TRBD2. The trim removed 6 bases at V and 9 bases at J, leaving 12 bases unmatched. CDR1 DFQATT and CDR2 SNEGSKA come from the germline V gene (reference sequence). The CDR3 sequence is 15 residues long. The chain's CDR3 is CSATTASGRALEQFF. The CDR3 DNA follows: TGCAGTGCCACAACCGCTAGCGGGAGGGCCCTTGAGCAGTTCTTC.